Following are 3 T cell receptor beta chains from one sample sequenced in a study of T-cell reconstitution after alpha-beta-depleted transplantation in children listed by TCRdb under 2016. Library prep was done by PCR. Sequenced using an Illumina HiSeq 2500. To normalize quantification of the TCRbeta repertoire, the TCR libraries were built with molecular barcoding that relied on unique molecular identifiers. TCRdb passed the public sequencing reads through fastp at Q25 and MiXCR, retaining productive beta sequences. Under each unique CDR3 protein, matching rows form one entry showing the most common genes and DNA. The sample contains about 340,000 distinct CDR3 sequences, around a tenth of them found a single time. The ten biggest clones cover around 2.5% of the sample. The sample here was PBMCs from the stem cell graft donor, taken from the stem cell graft. The receptors were sampled from a human donor who donated a stem cell graft to a child with acute lymphoblastic leukemia.

This clonotype has at least ten counts. The chain joins TRBV5-6 to TRBJ2-5; 8 bases align to TRBD1. The germline CDR1 and CDR2 sequences are SGHDT and YYEEEE. This CDR3 contains 14 residues. The ends lost 2 bases at V and 4 bases at J; junction bases unmatched: 4. The CDR3 protein is CASSFGTGGETQYF. As DNA, the CDR3 is TGTGCCAGCAGCTTTGGGACAGGAGGAGAGACCCAGTACTTC.

This chain joins TRBV12-3 or TRBV12-4 and TRBJ2-1; D assignment may be TRBD1 or TRBD2 (5 bases each). Trimming pared 7 bases from V and 9 bases from J, leaving 19 bases between. The CDR3 consists of 14 residues. The CDR3 loop is CASKRQGGGGEQFF. The CDR3 nucleotides are TGTGCCAGCAAGCGGCAGGGCGGCGGTGGTGAGCAGTTCTTC.

This clonotype was found a few times. CDR3 in amino acids: CASRIRLGSYEQYF. The CDR3 DNA reads as TGTGCCAGCAGGATAAGGTTGGGTTCCTACGAGCAGTACTTC. The J gene is TRBJ2-7, the V gene TRBV12-3 or TRBV12-4; D is undetermined. V lost 6 bases, J lost 1 base, and 13 bases lay in between. CDR3 size: 14 residues.